The 29 T cell receptor beta chains listed next were all sequenced from one sample in a study of blood T cell repertoires in COVID-19. Some clones are missing from TCRdb's copy, which holds only in-frame ones; the method was immunoSEQ multiplex PCR. The data show more than 95,000 clones, around 90% seen once. Input material: peripheral blood. The receptor set was obtained from a human donor in a cohort sampled during active COVID-19.

The genes are TRBV6-4 and TRBJ2-1; D might be TRBD2 (5 bases). Trimming pared 0 bases from V and 5 bases from J, leaving 8 bases between. This CDR3 has 14 amino acids. Germline CDR1 and CDR2: MRHNA and SNTAGT. The CDR3 loop is CASSDSQRNNEQFF. The CDR3 DNA reads as TGTGCCAGCAGTGACTCCCAGCGGAACAATGAGCAGTTCTTC.

The chain uses TRBV18 and TRBJ1-1, with 9 bases that match TRBD1. The CDR3 runs to 15 residues. V lost 4 bases and J lost 4; bases outside the gene matches: 7. Per germline, CDR1 KGHSH and CDR2 LQKENI. The CDR3 DNA sequence: TGTGCCAGCTCACAGGGACAGGGAGAAATCACTGAAGCTTTCTTT. It codes for CASSQGQGEITEAFF.

This rearrangement joins TRBV5-5 to TRBJ2-1; 13 bases map to TRBD2. Losses at the gene ends were 3 bases for V and 4 bases for J; bases not matched to a gene: 4. The CDR3 runs 16 residues. Per germline, CDR1 SGHKS and CDR2 YYEKEE (reference sequence). This CDR3 is CASSSLAGGQYNEQFF. CDR3 DNA: TGTGCCAGCAGCTCACTAGCGGGAGGGCAGTACAATGAGCAGTTCTTC.

The chain uses TRBV3-1 (or the pseudogene TRBV3-2) and TRBJ2-2; TRBD1 might be the D (6 bases). The CDR3 consists of 14 residues. CDR1 and CDR2 from the germline V gene are LGHDT and YNNKEL (reference sequence). V was cut by 6 bases and J by 7 bases, with 15 bases left in between. The CDR3 coding sequence is TGTGCCAGCAGACGGACAGTTTCTGACGGGGAGCTGTTTTTT. It codes for CASRRTVSDGELFF.

A note on this clone: Other nucleotide sequences from this sample produce the same CDR3. The rearrangement uses TRBV19 and TRBJ2-3; 14 bases fit TRBD2. Germline V gene lookup returns CDR1 LNHDA and CDR2 SQIVND (reference sequence). The CDR3 is made up of 15 amino acids. With 5 bases clipped from V and 4 bases from J, the junction kept 2 bases outside the gene matches. CDR3 protein: CASSRTSGGPDTQYF. CDR3 in DNA: TGTGCCAGTAGTCGGACTAGCGGGGGGCCAGATACGCAGTATTTT. Variable domain in full (rest from reference TRBV19 and TRBJ2-3): DGGITQSPKYLFRKEGQNVTLSCEQNLNHDAMYWYRQDPGQGLRLIYYSQIVNDFQKGDIAEGYSVSREKKESFPLTVTSAQKNPTAFYLCASSRTSGGPDTQYFGPGTRLTVL.

This chain connects TRBV9 to TRBJ1-1; possible D gene TRBD1, 5 bases. Trimming cost V 3 bases and J 1 base, with 10 bases left between them. Germline CDR1 is SGDLS and CDR2 is YYNGEE. There are 14 residues in the CDR3. CDR3 in amino acids: CASSARAQNTEAFF. CDR3 DNA: TGTGCCAGCAGCGCCAGGGCTCAGAACACTGAAGCTTTCTTT.

This clone has only one observation. V is TRBV19 and J is TRBJ1-1; maybe TRBD1 (5 bases). From germline, CDR1 is LNHDA and CDR2 SQIVND (reference sequence). This CDR3 region has 12 residues. Trimming stripped 7 bases from V and 5 bases from J, with 11 bases between. CDR3 nucleotides: TGTGCCAGTAACCAGGGCGTAACTGAAGCTTTCTTT. Protein sequence: CASNQGVTEAFF.

The chain links TRBV30 to TRBJ1-1, with D possibly matching TRBD1 (6 bases). The CDR3 covers 16 residues. CDR1 GTSNPN and CDR2 SVGIG come from the germline V gene (reference sequence). The V gene lost 0 bases and the J gene lost 3 bases, with 17 bases spanning the gap. The DNA for the CDR3 is TGTGCCTGGAGTGTGGTGGGGGCGGCGGCGGACACTGAAGCTTTCTTT. Its protein is CAWSVVGAAADTEAFF.

The CDR3 spells CASSLVLTGGRGAFF. The CDR3, as DNA: TGCGCCAGCAGCTTGGTATTAACAGGGGGCCGGGGAGCTTTCTTT. The chain links TRBV5-1 to TRBJ1-1, with 9 bases fitting TRBD1. The CDR3 extends over 15 amino acids. Germline CDR1 SGHRS, CDR2 YFSETQ. With 0 bases clipped from V and 10 bases from J, the junction kept 10 bases outside the gene matches. The variable domain in full, with the rest retrieved from reference TRBV5-1 and TRBJ1-1, is KAGVTQTPRYLIKTRGQQVTLSCSPISGHRSVSWYQQTPGQGLQFLFEYFSETQRNKGNFPGRFSGRQFSNSRSEMNVSTLELGDSALYLCASSLVLTGGRGAFFGQGTRLTVV.

V usage is TRBV6-5 and J usage is TRBJ2-5; 12 positions match TRBD2. The CDR3 runs to 14 residues. V was clipped by 6 bases and J by 5 bases; unmatched bases: 4. CDR1 and CDR2 from the germline V gene are MNHEY and SVGAGI. The DNA of the CDR3 is TGTGCCAGCAGCGTCCTAGCGGGAGGGGAGACCCAGTACTTC. It encodes CASSVLAGGETQYF.

The genes are TRBV29-1 and TRBJ2-7, with D possibly being TRBD1 (6 bases). The CDR3 is 14 amino acids. Trimming stripped 0 bases from V and 3 bases from J, with 12 bases between. The germline V gene has CDR1 SQVTM and CDR2 ANQGSEA. CDR3 nucleotides: TGCAGCGTTGAAGAGGCGGGCAGGGGCTACGAGCAGTACTTC. The encoded protein is CSVEEAGRGYEQYF.

CDR3 DNA sequence: TGTGCCATCAGTTTAACCGGGACAGGGGGGTACGAGCAGTACTTC. Translated, it gives CAISLTGTGGYEQYF. This rearrangement joins TRBV10-3 to TRBJ2-7, with 11 nucleotides matching TRBD1. This CDR3 contains 15 residues. V lost 5 bases and J lost 4; bases outside the gene matches: 7. The germline gives CDR1 ENHRY, CDR2 SYGVKD.

This clone occurred once. The chain joins TRBV7-2 to TRBJ1-1, with D tentatively TRBD1 (5 bases). Trimming took off 2 bases at V and 1 base at J, with 11 bases between the two ends. The CDR3 runs to 15 residues. The germline gives CDR1 SGHTA, CDR2 FQGNSA. This CDR3 reads CASSLQGLPNTEAFF. The CDR3 bases are TGTGCCAGCAGCTTACAGGGACTTCCGAACACTGAAGCTTTCTTT.

The chain recombines TRBV7-2 with TRBJ1-6; TRBD1 matches 8 bases. CDR1 and CDR2 (germline): SGHTA, FQGNSA. This CDR3 is built from 15 residues. V shed 5 bases and J 5 bases; nucleotides not matched to a gene: 5. CDR3 protein: CASSARTGHNSPLHF. The CDR3 DNA is TGTGCCAGCAGCGCTAGGACAGGGCATAATTCACCCCTCCACTTT.

The chain uses TRBV24-1 and TRBJ2-1; 10 bases map to TRBD1. Germline CDR1 reads KGHDR; CDR2 reads SFDVKD. This CDR3 contains 17 residues. CDR3 in DNA: TGTATCGCCGGGACAGGGGAGGCAGAAAGCTCCTACAATGAGCAGTTCTTC. Translation: CIAGTGEAESSYNEQFF.

The V and J genes are TRBV6-4 and TRBJ2-5, with 7 bases fitting TRBD2. The germline V gene encodes CDR1 MRHNA and CDR2 SNTAGT. The CDR3 consists of 15 residues. V was pared by 4 bases and J by 3 bases, with 8 bases of the junction left unmatched. CDR3 residues: CASSVERGGKETQYF. DNA for the CDR3: TGTGCCAGCAGTGTCGAGCGGGGAGGGAAAGAGACCCAGTACTTC.

The chain is built from TRBV19 and TRBJ1-3; D not resolved. The CDR3 length is 15 residues. The germline V gene has CDR1 LNHDA and CDR2 SQIVND (reference sequence). V gave up 4 bases and J gave up 0 bases, with 10 bases separating them. The CDR3 loop is CASSNQADSGNTIYF. Here the CDR3 DNA reads TGTGCCAGTAGTAATCAGGCAGACTCTGGAAACACCATATATTTT.

This rearrangement joins TRBV7-9 to TRBJ2-3; D is undetermined. The CDR3 is made up of 16 amino acids. Germline V gene lookup returns CDR1 SEHNR and CDR2 FQNEAQ (reference sequence). Trimming left V 4 bases short and J 0 bases short, with 14 bases between. DNA for the CDR3: TGTGCCAGCAGCTCTGCGAGACTTACTAGCACAGATACGCAGTATTTT. Its protein is CASSSARLTSTDTQYF.

The V call is TRBV5-1, the J call TRBJ2-2; D uncertain. The CDR3 spans 14 residues. The V gene's germline CDR1 is SGHRS and CDR2 YFSETQ. V dropped 0 bases and J dropped 5 bases, with 8 bases sitting between them. The CDR3 sequence: CASSLVVRTGELFF. The CDR3 DNA reads as TGCGCCAGCAGCTTGGTCGTCAGGACCGGGGAGCTGTTTTTT.

J is TRBJ2-5 and V is TRBV2, with 8 bases aligning to TRBD2. V lost 2 bases and J lost 9; bases outside the gene matches: 11. CDR1 is SNHLY and CDR2 is FYNNEI in the germline V gene. This CDR3 has 15 residues. The CDR3 bases are TGTGCCAGCAGTGAACACACTAGCGGTCGGGCGGCCCAGTACTTC. Amino acid sequence: CASSEHTSGRAAQYF.

The chain has TRBV20-1 and TRBJ2-3; 9 bases are a match to TRBD2. Germline CDR1 reads DFQATT; CDR2 reads SNEGSKA (reference sequence). The length of the CDR3 is 15 residues. Losses at the gene ends were 3 bases for V and 4 bases for J; bases not matched to a gene: 8. The CDR3 nucleotides are TGCAGTGCTAGTTTTAGCGGGAGCGGTGCAGATACGCAGTATTTT. It translates to CSASFSGSGADTQYF.

This clone was observed a few times. The chain combines TRBV5-5 with TRBJ1-5; 9 bases align to TRBD1. In germline, CDR1 is SGHKS, CDR2 YYEKEE (reference sequence). The ends lost 4 bases at V and 7 bases at J; junction bases unmatched: 6. The CDR3 sequence is 14 residues long. CDR3 loop: CASSGGQGLQPQHF. Written as DNA, the CDR3 is TGTGCCAGCAGCGGAGGACAGGGGTTACAGCCCCAGCATTTT. Full variable domain (outside the CDR3, taken from reference TRBV5-5 and TRBJ1-5): DAGVTQSPTHLIKTRGQQVTLRCSPISGHKSVSWYQQVLGQGPQFIFQYYEKEERGRGNFPDRFSARQFPNYSSELNVNALLLGDSALYLCASSGGQGLQPQHFGDGTRLSIL.

This clone appeared a single time. J is TRBJ2-5 and V is TRBV13; 7 nucleotides match TRBD1. The CDR3 runs 15 residues. V was clipped by 2 bases and J by 3 bases; unmatched bases: 6. Germline values: CDR1 PRHDT, CDR2 FYEKMQ (reference sequence). CDR3 residues: CASSLRGQQEETQYF. Here the CDR3 DNA reads TGTGCCAGCAGCTTAAGGGGACAGCAAGAAGAGACCCAGTACTTC. Filled out from reference TRBV13 and TRBJ2-5, the complete variable domain reads AAGVIQSPRHLIKEKRETATLKCYPIPRHDTVYWYQQGPGQDPQFLISFYEKMQSDKGSIPDRFSAQQFSDYHSELNMSSLELGDSALYFCASSLRGQQEETQYFGPGTRLLVL.

The chain combines TRBV5-4 with TRBJ1-2; D is undetermined. Looked up from germline, CDR1 is SGHNT and CDR2 is YYREEE (reference sequence). The V and J ends lost 8 bases and 1 base respectively, with 12 bases between them. The CDR3 contains 13 residues. CDR3 sequence (DNA): TGTGCCAGTAGCCGTGGCAATAACTATGGCTACACCTTC. Its translation: CASSRGNNYGYTF.

This chain connects TRBV30 to TRBJ1-1, with 7 bases identical to TRBD1. V was clipped by 5 bases and J by 4 bases; unmatched bases: 1. Germline lookup yields CDR1 GTSNPN and CDR2 SVGIG (reference sequence). CDR3 size: 11 residues. Here the CDR3 DNA reads TGTGCCTGGGCAGGGGGCACTGAAGCTTTCTTT. Its protein is CAWAGGTEAFF. The entire variable domain, with the rest obtained from reference TRBV30 and TRBJ1-1, is as follows: SQTIHQWPATLVQPVGSPLSLECTVEGTSNPNLYWYRQAAGRGLQLLFYSVGIGQISSEVPQNLSASRPQDRQFILSSKKLLLSDSGFYLCAWAGGTEAFFGQGTRLTVV.

The V and J genes are TRBV7-2 and TRBJ1-6; 8 positions match TRBD1. Germline CDR1 reads SGHTA; CDR2 reads FQGNSA. The CDR3 spans 17 residues. With V trimmed by 5 bases and J by 6 bases, 12 bases remained unmatched. The CDR3, as DNA: TGTGCCAGCAGCCCTAGGACAGGGAGGGCGCCTAATTCACCCCTCCACTTT. Translated: CASSPRTGRAPNSPLHF.

This clone was seen many times. V is TRBV10-1 and J is TRBJ2-4; TRBD2 matches at 7 bases. The CDR3 is 14 residues long. J gave up 6 bases and V 2 bases, and 4 bases lay outside the gene matches. In germline, CDR1 is WNHNN, CDR2 SYGVQD (reference sequence). The CDR3 nucleotides read TGCGCCAGCAGTGAGACTCCGGGGGGAAACATTCAGTACTTC. Protein: CASSETPGGNIQYF.

The chain uses TRBV7-9 and TRBJ2-4, with a tentative D call TRBD2 (6 bases). Germline CDR1 and CDR2: SEHNR and FQNEAQ (reference sequence). The ends were cut back, 7 bases at V and 0 bases at J, with 16 bases in the middle. The CDR3 runs to 16 residues. This CDR3 reads CASTSQAGLAKNIQYF. Here the CDR3 DNA reads TGTGCCAGCACTAGCCAGGCGGGGCTAGCCAAAAACATTCAGTACTTC.

The chain uses TRBV15 and TRBJ1-1, with D possibly TRBD1 on 5 matching bases. The V gene lost 1 base and the J gene lost 3 bases, with 18 bases spanning the gap. Germline values: CDR1 LNHNV, CDR2 YYDKDF (reference sequence). This CDR3 comprises 17 residues. The CDR3 bases are TGTGCCACCAGCAGAGGGGTGTTAGTAGGGGCGGACACTGAAGCTTTCTTT. This codes for CATSRGVLVGADTEAFF.